Listed here are 10 T cell receptor beta chains from one sample, sequenced in a study of radiotherapy plus CTLA-4 blockade in lung cancer. Clones were read by immunoSEQ multiplex PCR, and TCRdb kept only the in-frame ones, dropping some. This sample has approximately 75,000 clones; around 82% occur once, and the top ten carry more than 7%. Sequences were derived from peripheral blood, sampled from a patient treated with radiotherapy plus ipilimumab. These receptors originate from a human donor with non-small cell lung cancer who had a complete response to radiotherapy plus ipilimumab.

V usage is TRBV7-2 and J usage is TRBJ1-5; D call uncertain. From germline, CDR1 is SGHTA and CDR2 FQGNSA. This CDR3 has 14 residues. V was pared by 5 bases and J by 3 bases, with 11 bases between. Written as DNA, the CDR3 is TGTGCCAGCAGCCCCTCGGGAGCCAATCAGCCCCAGCATTTT. Protein product: CASSPSGANQPQHF.

The V gene is TRBV7-2, the J gene TRBJ1-5; no clear D gene. Germline CDR1 and CDR2: SGHTA and FQGNSA. Trimming took off 2 bases at V and 7 bases at J, with 12 bases between the two ends. The CDR3 runs to 14 residues. CDR3 residues: CASSLFGQKQPQHF. The CDR3, as DNA: TGTGCCAGCAGCTTATTCGGGCAGAAACAGCCCCAGCATTTT.

The CDR3 loop reads CSVLVGLDQPQHF. The CDR3, as DNA: TGCAGCGTTTTGGTCGGATTGGATCAGCCCCAGCATTTT. This chain connects TRBV29-1 to TRBJ1-5, with D hard to call. Germline V gives CDR1 SQVTM, CDR2 ANQGSEA. The CDR3 has 13 amino acids. Between the trimmed V and J ends, which lost 5 bases and 5 bases, there was a span of 13 bases.

The chain couples TRBV2 to TRBJ1-1; D gene unclear. This CDR3 is 13 amino acids long. Germline V gene sequence: CDR1 SNHLY, CDR2 FYNNEI. Trimming left V 4 bases short and J 1 base short, with 7 bases between. The CDR3 nucleotides are TGTGCCAGCAGTGGTTGGGGGAACACTGAAGCTTTCTTT. Residues: CASSGWGNTEAFF. Drawing the rest from reference TRBV2 and TRBJ1-1, the complete variable domain is EPEVTQTPSHQVTQMGQEVILRCVPISNHLYFYWYRQILGQKVEFLVSFYNNEISEKSEIFDDQFSVERPDGSNFTLKIRSTKLEDSAMYFCASSGWGNTEAFFGQGTRLTVV.

This clone was seen once. The V call is TRBV6-1, the J call TRBJ2-7, with D unclear. CDR3 length equals 14 residues. Germline V gives CDR1 MNHNS, CDR2 SASEGT. V lost 7 bases and J 0 bases, leaving 13 bases between the germline ends. The CDR3 reads CASMEGPSSYEQYF. As DNA, the CDR3 is TGTGCCAGCATGGAAGGGCCAAGCTCCTACGAGCAGTACTTC.

V and J are TRBV6-1 and TRBJ2-1; 12 bases line up with TRBD2. The CDR3 has 15 amino acids. V shed 4 bases and J 5 bases; nucleotides not matched to a gene: 3. In germline, CDR1 is MNHNS, CDR2 SASEGT. Here the CDR3 DNA reads TGTGCCAGCAGTGTAGGACTAGCGGGAAACAATGAGCAGTTCTTC. This sequence encodes CASSVGLAGNNEQFF.

The chain links TRBV5-1 to TRBJ1-3; perhaps TRBD1 as D (6 bases). Trimming shortened V by 4 bases and J by 0 bases, and 11 bases separated the two germline ends. The CDR3 covers 15 residues. CDR1 and CDR2 (germline): SGHRS, YFSETQ. DNA for the CDR3: TGCGCCAGCAGCCAAGGGGGTATCTCTGGAAACACCATATATTTT. Its protein is CASSQGGISGNTIYF.

The chain carries TRBV5-1 and TRBJ1-3; 8 nucleotides align to TRBD1. The CDR3 has 15 amino acids. The ends lost 3 bases at V and 8 bases at J; junction bases unmatched: 10. Germline CDR1 SGHRS, CDR2 YFSETQ. The CDR3 loop is CASSSETGVEHTIYF. The CDR3 DNA follows: TGCGCCAGCAGCTCAGAGACAGGGGTAGAGCACACCATATATTTT.

This clone was seen just once. This chain joins TRBV6-5 and TRBJ1-2, with a possible D match to TRBD1 (5 bases). V lost 6 bases, J lost 7 bases, and 21 bases lay in between. The CDR3 spans 15 residues. In germline, CDR1 is MNHEY, CDR2 SVGAGI. The CDR3 protein is CASRPSLGTYRGYTF. CDR3 in DNA: TGTGCCAGCAGACCCTCACTCGGGACCTATCGTGGCTACACCTTC.

This clone came up once. Distinct nucleotide sequences in the sample also encode this CDR3. The V call is TRBV7-2, the J call TRBJ1-5; D not resolved. V lost 1 base and J 1 base, leaving 17 bases between the germline ends. The CDR3 length is 18 residues. Germline V gene lookup returns CDR1 SGHTA and CDR2 FQGNSA. The CDR3 DNA reads TGTGCCAGCAGCTTAGTCAGCGGAGCGGGTAGGAGCAATCAGCCCCAGCATTTT. Amino acids: CASSLVSGAGRSNQPQHF.